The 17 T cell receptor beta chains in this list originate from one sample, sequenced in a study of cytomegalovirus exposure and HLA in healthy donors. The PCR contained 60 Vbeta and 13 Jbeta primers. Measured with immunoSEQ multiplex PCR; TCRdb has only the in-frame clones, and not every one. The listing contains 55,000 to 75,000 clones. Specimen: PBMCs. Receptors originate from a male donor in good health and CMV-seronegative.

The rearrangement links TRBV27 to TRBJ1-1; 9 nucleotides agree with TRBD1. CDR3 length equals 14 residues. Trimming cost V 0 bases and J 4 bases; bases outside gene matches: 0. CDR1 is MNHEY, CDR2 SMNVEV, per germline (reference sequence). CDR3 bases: TGTGCCAGCAGTTTATCGGACAGGGGCACTGAAGCTTTCTTT. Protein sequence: CASSLSDRGTEAFF.

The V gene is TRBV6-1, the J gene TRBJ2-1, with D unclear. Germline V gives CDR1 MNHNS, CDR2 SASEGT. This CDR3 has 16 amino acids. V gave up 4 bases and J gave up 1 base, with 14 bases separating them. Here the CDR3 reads CASSGVTAQSYNEQFF. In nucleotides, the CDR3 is TGTGCCAGCAGTGGGGTCACCGCACAGTCCTACAATGAGCAGTTCTTC.

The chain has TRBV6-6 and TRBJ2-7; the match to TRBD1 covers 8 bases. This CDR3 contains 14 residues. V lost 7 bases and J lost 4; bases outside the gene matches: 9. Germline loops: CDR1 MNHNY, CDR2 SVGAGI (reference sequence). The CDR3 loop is CASTRSGGLYEQYF. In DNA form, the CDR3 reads TGTGCCAGCACGCGGTCAGGGGGCTTGTACGAGCAGTACTTC.

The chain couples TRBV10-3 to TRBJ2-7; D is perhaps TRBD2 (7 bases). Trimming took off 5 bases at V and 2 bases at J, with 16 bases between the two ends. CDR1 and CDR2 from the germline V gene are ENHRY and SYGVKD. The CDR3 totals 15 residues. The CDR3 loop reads CAISRGGRSAYEQYF. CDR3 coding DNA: TGTGCCATCAGTAGGGGGGGCAGGAGCGCCTACGAGCAGTACTTC.

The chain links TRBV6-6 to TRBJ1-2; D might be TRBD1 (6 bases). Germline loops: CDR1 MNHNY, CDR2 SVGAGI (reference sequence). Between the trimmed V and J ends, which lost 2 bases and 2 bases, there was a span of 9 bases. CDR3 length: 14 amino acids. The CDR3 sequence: CASSYGGGNYGYTF. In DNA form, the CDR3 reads TGTGCCAGCAGTTACGGGGGCGGGAACTATGGCTACACCTTC.

The chain's CDR3 is CASSSRGMRETGELFF. Here the CDR3 DNA reads TGTGCCAGCAGTTCCCGGGGGATGCGGGAGACCGGGGAGCTGTTTTTT. This chain joins TRBV6-6 and TRBJ2-2, with TRBD2 matching 7 bases. Germline trimming cut 4 bases from V and 5 bases from J; bases unmatched to any gene: 10. The CDR3 sequence is 16 residues long. CDR1 is MNHNY, CDR2 SVGAGI, per germline (reference sequence).

CDR3 sequence reads: CASSPRGQRTKETQYF. The DNA of the CDR3 is TGTGCCAGCAGCCCACGAGGACAGAGGACAAAGGAGACCCAGTACTTC. V and J are TRBV28 and TRBJ2-5; D perhaps matches TRBD1 (6 bases). The germline gives CDR1 MDHEN, CDR2 SYDVKM. Trimming left V 6 bases short and J 5 bases short, with 22 bases between. The CDR3 covers 16 residues.

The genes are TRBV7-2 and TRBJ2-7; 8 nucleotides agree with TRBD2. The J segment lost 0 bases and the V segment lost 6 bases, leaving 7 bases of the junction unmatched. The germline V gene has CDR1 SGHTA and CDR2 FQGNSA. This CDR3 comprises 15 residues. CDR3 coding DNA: TGTGCCAGCAGGGCAGAGCGGGGGAGCTCCTACGAGCAGTACTTC. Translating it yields CASRAERGSSYEQYF.

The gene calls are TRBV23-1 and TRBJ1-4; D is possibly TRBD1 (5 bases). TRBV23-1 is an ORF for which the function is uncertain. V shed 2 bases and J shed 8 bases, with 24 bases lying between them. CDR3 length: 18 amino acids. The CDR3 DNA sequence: TGCGCCAGCAGTCAAACCTCTGGGGCGGACCGCTTTTGGGAAAAACTGTTTTTT. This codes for CASSQTSGADRFWEKLFF.

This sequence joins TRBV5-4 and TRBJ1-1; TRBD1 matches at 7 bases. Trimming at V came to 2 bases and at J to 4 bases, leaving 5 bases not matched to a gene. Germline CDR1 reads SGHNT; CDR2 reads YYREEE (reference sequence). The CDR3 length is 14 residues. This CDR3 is CASSLQGPGTEAFF. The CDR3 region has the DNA TGTGCCAGCAGCTTACAGGGGCCGGGCACTGAAGCTTTCTTT.

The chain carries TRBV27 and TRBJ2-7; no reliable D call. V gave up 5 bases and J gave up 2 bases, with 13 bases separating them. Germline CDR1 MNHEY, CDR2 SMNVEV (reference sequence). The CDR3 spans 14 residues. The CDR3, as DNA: TGTGCCAGCAGTCTGGGTGGAGCGACCTACGAGCAGTACTTC. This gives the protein CASSLGGATYEQYF.

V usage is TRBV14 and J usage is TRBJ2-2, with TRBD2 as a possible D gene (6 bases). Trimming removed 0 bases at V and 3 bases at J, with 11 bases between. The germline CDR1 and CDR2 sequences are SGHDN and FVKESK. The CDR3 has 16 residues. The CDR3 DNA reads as TGTGCCAGCAGCCAAGATCACGGGAGATACACCGGGGAGCTGTTTTTT. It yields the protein CASSQDHGRYTGELFF.

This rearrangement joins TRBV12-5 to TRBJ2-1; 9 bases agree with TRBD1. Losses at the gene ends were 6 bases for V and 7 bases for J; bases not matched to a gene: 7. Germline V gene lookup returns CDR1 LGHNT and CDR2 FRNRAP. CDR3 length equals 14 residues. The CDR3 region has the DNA TGTGCTAGTGGATCCGGGACAGGGAGGAATGAGCAGTTCTTC. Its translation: CASGSGTGRNEQFF.

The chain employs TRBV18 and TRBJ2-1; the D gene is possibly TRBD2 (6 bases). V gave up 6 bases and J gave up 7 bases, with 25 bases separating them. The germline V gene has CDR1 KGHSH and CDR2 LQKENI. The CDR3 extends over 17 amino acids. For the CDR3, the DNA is TGTGCCAGCTCTCGAACCACCGGGGTCCTGGAGGGGAATGAGCAGTTCTTC. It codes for CASSRTTGVLEGNEQFF.

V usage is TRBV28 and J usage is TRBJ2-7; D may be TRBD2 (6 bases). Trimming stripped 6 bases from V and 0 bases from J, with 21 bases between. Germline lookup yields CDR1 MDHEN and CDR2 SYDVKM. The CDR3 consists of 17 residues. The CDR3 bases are TGTGCCAGCAGCCGACCCCGCTTTGCGGGGTCCTCCTACGAGCAGTACTTC. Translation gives CASSRPRFAGSSYEQYF.

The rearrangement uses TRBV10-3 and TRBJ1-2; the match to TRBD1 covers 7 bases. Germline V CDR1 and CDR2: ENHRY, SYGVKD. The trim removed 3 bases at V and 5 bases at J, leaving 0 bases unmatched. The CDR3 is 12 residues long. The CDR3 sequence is CAISEQGYGYTF. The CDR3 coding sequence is TGTGCCATCAGTGAACAGGGGTATGGCTACACCTTC.

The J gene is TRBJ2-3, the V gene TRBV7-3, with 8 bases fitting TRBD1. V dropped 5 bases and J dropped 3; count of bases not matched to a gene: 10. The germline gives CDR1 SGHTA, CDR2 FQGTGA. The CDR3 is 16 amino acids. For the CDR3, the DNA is TGTGCCAGCAGCCTCGGACAGGGACGCCGTACAGATACGCAGTATTTT. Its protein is CASSLGQGRRTDTQYF.